This T cell receptor (beta chain) was identified in a study of blood T cell repertoires in COVID-19. Study as a whole: Both acute and convalescent COVID-19 samples were obtained from the United States, Italy and Spain. T cells, B-cell-depleted T cells, or PBMCs provided the cDNA or gDNA that served as material.

Patients at the Seattle site were enrolled during active infection and followed longitudinally. This CDR3 has 15 residues. Trimming left V 7 bases short and J 1 base short, with 14 bases between. Germline loops: CDR1 ENHRY, CDR2 SYGVKD. As processed by the authors: Amplification of reference gene primers provided the estimated nucleated cell counts. The protocol was immunoSEQ multiplex PCR, while the TCRdb copy is restricted to in-frame clones and leaves out a portion. V, J and clone size derive from that table, while D and trimming were established from the DNA sequence. The sample lists over 100,000 clones; roughly 86% were seen once.

Sequenced: peripheral blood. The chain carries TRBV10-3 and TRBJ1-3; TRBD1 might be the D (5 bases). The TCR originated in an older woman with COVID-19, enrolled during active disease. CDR3 in DNA: TGTGCCATCATTAACATCGGGGGGTCTGGAAACACCATATATTTT. It specifies CAIINIGGSGNTIYF.